Reported below is one T cell receptor (beta chain). This record belongs to a study of cytomegalovirus exposure and HLA in healthy donors. The PCR had 60 Vbeta and 13 Jbeta primers. Libraries were prepared by immunoSEQ multiplex PCR; TCRdb keeps only in-frame clonotypes and omits some of them. The sample lists approximately 140,000 clones, 83% seen once, with around 1.2% in the top ten. The CDR3 is 14 residues long. Germline assignment: CDR1 LNHDA and CDR2 SQIVND (reference sequence). Germline trimming cut 7 bases from V and 4 bases from J; bases unmatched to any gene: 6. This TCR was recovered from a girl aged 2 to 10 in good health and CMV-seronegative. The genes are TRBV19 and TRBJ2-1; 8 bases are shared with TRBD1. Source material: PBMCs. The CDR3 DNA reads as TGTGCCAGTACCCATCAGGGGGCTTACAATGAGCAGTTCTTC. Encoded protein: CASTHQGAYNEQFF.